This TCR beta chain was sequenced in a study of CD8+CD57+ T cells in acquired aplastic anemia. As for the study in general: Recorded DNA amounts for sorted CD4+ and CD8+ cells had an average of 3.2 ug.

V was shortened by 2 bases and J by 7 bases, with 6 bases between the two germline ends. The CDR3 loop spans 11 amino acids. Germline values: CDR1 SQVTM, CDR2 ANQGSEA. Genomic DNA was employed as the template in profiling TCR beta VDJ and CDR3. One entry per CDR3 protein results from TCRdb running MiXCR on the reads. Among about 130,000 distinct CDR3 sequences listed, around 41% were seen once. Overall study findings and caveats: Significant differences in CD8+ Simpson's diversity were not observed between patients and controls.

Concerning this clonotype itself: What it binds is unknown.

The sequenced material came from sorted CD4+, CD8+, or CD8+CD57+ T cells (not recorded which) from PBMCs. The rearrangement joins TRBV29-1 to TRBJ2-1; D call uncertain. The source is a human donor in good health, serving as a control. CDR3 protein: CSVENGNEQFF. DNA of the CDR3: TGCAGCGTTGAAAACGGAAATGAGCAGTTCTTC.